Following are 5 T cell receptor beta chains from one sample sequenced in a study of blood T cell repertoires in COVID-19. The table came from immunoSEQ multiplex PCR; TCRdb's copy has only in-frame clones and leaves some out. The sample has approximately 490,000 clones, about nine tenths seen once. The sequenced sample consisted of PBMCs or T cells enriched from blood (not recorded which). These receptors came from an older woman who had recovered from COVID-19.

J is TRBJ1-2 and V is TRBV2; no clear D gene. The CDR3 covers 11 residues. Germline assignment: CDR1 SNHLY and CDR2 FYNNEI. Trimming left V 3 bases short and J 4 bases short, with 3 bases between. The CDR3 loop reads CASSEAYGYTF. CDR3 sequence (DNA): TGTGCCAGCAGTGAGGCCTATGGCTACACCTTC.

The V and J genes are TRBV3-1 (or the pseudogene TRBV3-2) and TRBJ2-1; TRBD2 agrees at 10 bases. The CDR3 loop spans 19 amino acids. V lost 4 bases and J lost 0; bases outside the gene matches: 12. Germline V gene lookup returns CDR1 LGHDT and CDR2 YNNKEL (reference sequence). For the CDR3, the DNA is TGTGCCAGCAGCCCCGGGATAGCGGGGGGCCCGAGCTCCTACAATGAGCAGTTCTTC. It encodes CASSPGIAGGPSSYNEQFF.

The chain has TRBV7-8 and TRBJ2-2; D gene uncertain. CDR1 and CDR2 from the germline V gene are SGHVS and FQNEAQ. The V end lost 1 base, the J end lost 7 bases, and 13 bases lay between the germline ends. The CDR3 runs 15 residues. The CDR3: CASSLEFKIGGELFF. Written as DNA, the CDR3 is TGTGCCAGCAGCTTAGAGTTTAAAATCGGCGGGGAGCTGTTTTTT.

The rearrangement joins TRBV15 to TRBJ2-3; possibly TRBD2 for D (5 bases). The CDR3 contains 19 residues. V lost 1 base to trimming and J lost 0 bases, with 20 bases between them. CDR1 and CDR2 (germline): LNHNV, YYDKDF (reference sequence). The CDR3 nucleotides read TGTGCCACCAGCAGAGTCCCAAGGGTGCGCGGGTCTAGCACAGATACGCAGTATTTT. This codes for CATSRVPRVRGSSTDTQYF.

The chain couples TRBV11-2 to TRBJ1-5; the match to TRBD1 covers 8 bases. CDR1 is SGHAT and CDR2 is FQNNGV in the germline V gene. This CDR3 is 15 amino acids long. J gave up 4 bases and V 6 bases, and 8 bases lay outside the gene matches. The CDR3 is CASRASRGQNQPQHF. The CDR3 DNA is TGTGCCAGCAGGGCTAGCAGGGGGCAAAATCAGCCCCAGCATTTT.